This TCR beta chain was recovered during a study of siplizumab effects on memory and regulatory T cells. Study results and caveats: Naive T cells seemed more diverse than memory cells; they also seemed major alloresponse contributors. No naive or memory phenotype could be assigned to roughly 75-97% of proliferating clones.

Concerning this clone: Its antigen is not identified.

V lost 3 bases and J lost 6; bases outside the gene matches: 5. The CDR3 runs 15 residues. Per the germline V gene, CDR1 is SGHRS and CDR2 is YFSETQ. Every sample had some 100,000 of its TCR templates assayed. Data came from immunoSEQ multiplex PCR; TCRdb stores just in-frame clones and leaves some out. The profile shows about 100,000 clones, more than 85% of them singletons. The sequenced sample consisted of CD4+ T cells sorted from blood. The TCR was taken from a human donor in good health. The chain couples TRBV5-1 to TRBJ1-4; 10 bases fit TRBD1. The CDR3 here is CASSWSGTGDEKLFF. The CDR3 DNA reads TGCGCCAGCAGCTGGAGCGGGACAGGGGATGAAAAACTGTTTTTT.